This T cell receptor (beta chain) comes out of a study of HIV-infected patients and healthy controls. This clonotype was observed many times. Each CDR3 protein gets one entry after TCRdb re-called the 5' RACE reads with MiXCR. Of about 64,000 distinct CDR3 sequences in the sample, less than 20% were seen once. CDR1 and CDR2 from the germline V gene are LGHDT and YNNKEL (reference sequence). The V and J ends lost 1 base and 5 bases respectively, with 8 bases between them. CDR3 length equals 13 residues. The TCR originated in a human donor in good health. The chain uses TRBV3-1 and TRBJ1-2; no clear D. Sequenced sample: CD4+ T cells from blood. CDR3 protein: CASSQVHGYGYTF. DNA of the CDR3: TGTGCCAGCAGCCAAGTTCACGGATATGGCTACACCTTC.